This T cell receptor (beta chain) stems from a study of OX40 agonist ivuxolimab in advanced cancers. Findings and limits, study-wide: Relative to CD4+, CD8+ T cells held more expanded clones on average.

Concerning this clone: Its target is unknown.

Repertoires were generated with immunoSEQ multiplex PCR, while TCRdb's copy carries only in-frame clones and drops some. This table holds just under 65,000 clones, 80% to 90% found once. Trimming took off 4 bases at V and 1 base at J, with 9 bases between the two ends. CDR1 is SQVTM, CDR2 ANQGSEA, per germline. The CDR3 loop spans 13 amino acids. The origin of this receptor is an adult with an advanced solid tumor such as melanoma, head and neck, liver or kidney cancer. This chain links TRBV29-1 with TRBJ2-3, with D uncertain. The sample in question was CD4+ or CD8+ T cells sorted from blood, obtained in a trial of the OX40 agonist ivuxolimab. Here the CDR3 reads CSVATDGTDTQYF. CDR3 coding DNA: TGCAGCGTTGCGACCGACGGCACAGATACGCAGTATTTT.